This TCR beta chain emerged from a study of CD8 T cells in Susac syndrome. Worth noting for this clonotype: Its antigen remains unidentified.

General observations from the study: The study's TCR sequencing and HLA analysis covered a relatively small number of individuals, and the study acknowledged this.

The CDR3 spans 14 residues. V was pared by 1 base and J by 3 bases, with 8 bases between. Germline V CDR1 and CDR2: SGHRS, YFSETQ. It was with random hexamers that 0.5 to 1 ug RNA was reverse transcribed. By means of immunoSEQ multiplex PCR, TCR beta CDR3 spanning 54 Vbeta and 13 Jbeta underwent amplification. Each CDR3 protein is one row after TCRdb ran MiXCR on the immunoSEQ multiplex PCR reads. Counted here are 75,000 to 100,000 distinct CDR3 sequences, 85% to 95% occurring once; the ten biggest clones make up around 0.25%. The sequenced target, TCR beta, came from blood CD8+ and CD4+ T cells. The chain is built from TRBV5-1 and TRBJ1-5; D unclear. The source is a human donor in good health. Source material: CD8+ T cells from PBMCs. This CDR3 is CASSLTGVNQPQHF. CDR3 nucleotides: TGCGCCAGCAGCTTGACTGGGGTCAATCAGCCCCAGCATTTT.